One TCR beta chain is described in this entry. By sample share, this clone is medium-sized (0.01 to 0.1%). Its antigen is currently not known. CVID was diagnosed by standard criteria: serum IgG, IgA and/or IgM reduced below normal range, plus specific antibody deficiency. A total of roughly 45 subjects (about 15 female and approximately 30 male; age range roughly 9 to 64 years, mean age around 41) were included in the CVID group. Most of the CVID patients and most of the healthy controls were of Caucasian heritage. At the time of study participation, every CVID subject had been on replacement immunoglobulin therapy for one year or longer. No CVID subject was ill or taking immunomodulatory or immunosuppressive medication when blood was collected. Heparinized peripheral whole blood samples of about 5 to 8.5 ml were collected from each donor. Genomic DNA from adults with common variable immune deficiency (CVID) and from healthy adult controls was used to sequence TCRbeta CDR3 repertoires. Diluted blood was subjected to density centrifugation over Hypaque 1077 or Ficoll-Paque for isolation of peripheral blood mononuclear cells. Genomic DNA was extracted from unsorted mononuclear cells by Qiagen column purification or by a centrifugation-based method.

This specimen belongs to a study of T cell clonality in common variable immunodeficiency (dated by TCRdb to 2014 to 2015). What the research found in general, with its limitations: CVID TCRbeta sequences reportedly showed fewer deletions and N-nucleotide insertions and lacked highly modified clones with 13 or more V deletions. Healthy controls shared more TCRbeta clones with each other than CVID subjects shared among themselves (p < 0.0001). The authors noted that sequencing repertoires of T cell subpopulations would be needed to clarify what caused the increased clonality in CVID. Despite equal DNA input, controls averaged approximately 82,000 unique sequences per sample versus 30,000 to 40,000 in CVID samples. Differences among patients in the CVID cohort limited the correlations between repertoire features and clinical complications. TCRbeta clonality was higher in CVID subjects than in healthy controls (t-test p = 0.018), and the increase was most characteristic of about a third of subjects.

CVID samples and control samples contributed equivalent amounts of genomic DNA as sequencing input. For every sample, a 60 bp segment covering the rearranged TCRbeta CDR3 region was amplified and then sequenced. The immunoSEQ assay, a bias-corrected multiplex PCR combined with high-throughput sequencing, was used to amplify TCRbeta. Per the original workflow: Every unique nucleotide sequence was considered a clone and was annotated with V, D and J genes, copy number and frequency. Sequences were labeled productive if in frame, and non-productive if out of frame or containing stop codons. As previously described, Shannon's entropy was used to calculate clonality. The predicted amino acid sequences of productive clones were used to derive mean CDR3 Kyte-Doolittle hydropathy. Hierarchical clustering of scaled V gene usage was performed with the R hclust function using Manhattan distance and complete linkage. To assess clone sharing by CDR3 amino acid sequence, 12 repertoires per group were resampled over 100 rounds. The repertoires were searched for 70 published EBV-specific and some 240 published CMV-specific TCRbeta sequences. Two CVID samples that yielded fewer than 10,000 sequences were excluded from the analysis, so 40 to 50 CVID repertoires were retained. TCRdb carries this immuneACCESS record with in-frame sequences only. Its versions omit some clonotypes, under half of them owing to an unresolved V gene in the studies checked, with the rest unexplained. D and trimming were read from the DNA, whereas the V and J calls and clone size are those reported in that table. The table notes about 34,000 clones here, none of them singletons. Under 30% of the sample rests with the top ten.

This clonotype was sampled from a human donor with common variable immunodeficiency. The sample taken for sequencing was peripheral blood mononuclear cells.

The CDR3 bases that were read are TGTGCCAGCAGCGCCCCCGGGACAGTTAATGAAAAA. The encoded protein is CASSAPGTVNEK. The whole CDR3 sequence reads CASSAPGTVNEKLFF. The chain was built from TRBV7-9 and TRBJ1-4, with 7 middle bases fitting TRBD1. Coverage ceases 3 residues before the CDR3 finishes, and the germline J gene fills in the end. CDR1 and CDR2 are read off the germline V gene (reference sequence) as SEHNR and FQNEAQ. V trim: 5 bases; J trim: 4 bases; unmatched bases: 7. The CDR3, from cysteine to phenylalanine, totals 15 residues. The CDR3 was read in part: 36 bases, with the frame set at base 1.